This T cell receptor beta chain stems from a study of blood T cell repertoires in COVID-19. Study background: The samples span acute and convalescent COVID-19 from the United States, Italy and Spain. PBMCs, B-cell-depleted T cells, or T cells provided the cDNA or gDNA that made up the material.

V dropped 7 bases and J dropped 8 bases, with 17 bases sitting between them. Germline CDR1 and CDR2: MNHNY and SVGAGI (reference sequence). The CDR3 sequence is 14 residues long. Here immunoSEQ multiplex PCR was the method, and the copy in TCRdb shows in-frame clones only, minus some. Of 170,000 or so clones listed, 87% are singletons. The specimen sequenced was peripheral blood. This TCR was sampled from a woman aged 18-29 years who had recovered from COVID-19. The chain links TRBV6-6 to TRBJ1-4, with D perhaps TRBD1 (6 bases). CDR3 in amino acids: CASTYGWTAEKLFF. DNA for the CDR3: TGTGCCAGCACCTACGGCTGGACAGCAGAAAAACTGTTTTTT.